This is a list of T cell receptor beta chains from one sample in a study of vaccination effects on CD4 cells after COVID-19. TCRdb's copy holds only in-frame clones and misses some; the assay was immunoSEQ multiplex PCR. This table has tens of thousands of clones, about 81% appearing once. These receptors are not linked to any known antigen. Sequences were derived from CD4+ T cells from PBMCs cultured without peptide, sampled after COVID-19 vaccination. These receptors all stem from a human donor who received a COVID-19 vaccine. Both conserved end residues are part of each CDR3. Fields, in order: CDR3 length, clone size, V gene, J gene, D gene, CDR3 DNA, CDR3 protein. A D gene is named only where the DNA matches it firmly. Clone size, where shown, is once, few, many, or a class for clones that have expanded.

15	few	TRBV27	TRBJ2-7	TRBD2	TGTGCCAGCAGTTTACGAGTAGCGGGAGCCCACGAGCAGTACTTC	CASSLRVAGAHEQYF
13	NA	TRBV6-6	TRBJ2-5	NA	TGTGCCAGCAGTGCAGGGTTTACGGAGACCCAGTACTTC	CASSAGFTETQYF
15	once	TRBV5-5	TRBJ2-1	TRBD2	TGTGCCAGCAGCTTGGGACTAGCGGGTTCCGGGGAGCAGTTCTTC	CASSLGLAGSGEQFF
12	few	TRBV7-8	TRBJ1-5	NA	TGTGCCAGCAGCTTAGCTCTCGGCCACCAGCATTTT	CASSLALGHQHF
14	NA	TRBV30	TRBJ1-1	NA	TGTGCCTGGAGTAGGGAGTCTTGGAACACTGAAGCTTTCTTT	CAWSRESWNTEAFF
14	NA	TRBV28	TRBJ1-5	NA	TGTGCCAGCAGTAAATTAGACAGATCCCAGCCCCAGCATTTT	CASSKLDRSQPQHF
16	NA	TRBV7-6	TRBJ2-1	TRBD2	TGTGCCAGCAGCCCGTGGGCGGGGGGTACCTACAATGAGCAGTTCTTC	CASSPWAGGTYNEQFF
11	NA	TRBV14	TRBJ1-2	NA	TGTGCCAGCAGCCAGGGACCGCGTGTTACCTTC	CASSQGPRVTF
11	few	TRBV2	TRBJ1-2	NA	TGTGGCAGCGGGGAGTACTATGGCTACACCTTC	CGSGEYYGYTF
15	few	TRBV2	TRBJ2-7	NA	TGTGCCAGCAGTCTTACCGGGACACCGACCTACGAGCAGTACTTC	CASSLTGTPTYEQYF
14	NA	TRBV6-5	TRBJ2-7	NA	TGTGCCAGCAGCAAACGGACGGAATTCTACGAGCAGTACTTC	CASSKRTEFYEQYF
14	once	TRBV15	TRBJ2-5	NA	TGTGCCACCAGCGAATCGAACAGGGTTGGGACCCAGTACTTC	CATSESNRVGTQYF
15	NA	TRBV10-3	TRBJ1-5	TRBD1	TGTGCCATCAGTCCACAGGGGGCTGGCAATCAGCCCCAGCATTTT	CAISPQGAGNQPQHF
14	NA	TRBV5-1	TRBJ1-2	NA	TGCGCCAGCAGCCCCCGGGGAGGGGGCTATGGCTACACCTTC	CASSPRGGGYGYTF
16	once	TRBV18	TRBJ1-4	TRBD1	TGTGCCAGCTCACCACCTCCTAGGGCAGGGGGTGAAAAACTGTTTTTT	CASSPPPRAGGEKLFF
15	NA	TRBV6-5	TRBJ2-7	NA	TGTGCCAGCAGTCGGCCTGGCTTTTCTCACCACGAGCAGTACTTC	CASSRPGFSHHEQYF
14	NA	TRBV30	TRBJ1-2	NA	TGTGCCTGGAGGACGCAGGGGTCCCTCTATGGCTACACCTTC	CAWRTQGSLYGYTF
14	NA	TRBV2	TRBJ1-2	TRBD1	TGTGCCAGCAGGGTGGGACAGGGGGCGCTTGGCTACACCTTC	CASRVGQGALGYTF
15	few	TRBV5-4	TRBJ2-7	TRBD2	TGTGCCAGCAGCCCTGGGCGGGAGGGCCTCAGCGAGCAGTACTTC	CASSPGREGLSEQYF
14	NA	TRBV18	TRBJ2-7	NA	TGTGCCAGCTCACCGCAAGGACGCTCGTACGAGCAGTACTTC	CASSPQGRSYEQYF
14	NA	TRBV7-9	TRBJ1-4	TRBD1	TGTGCCAGCAGCCAGGGACAGGGCAGGGAAAAACTGTTTTTT	CASSQGQGREKLFF
14	few	TRBV7-9	TRBJ2-5	NA	TGTGCCAGCAGCTTAGGAGGACTCCAAGATACCCAGTACTTC	CASSLGGLQDTQYF
15	NA	TRBV18	TRBJ2-5	NA	TGTGCCAGCTCACCACCATCTAGCCCAGGGGAGACCCAGTACTTC	CASSPPSSPGETQYF
14	NA	TRBV7-9	TRBJ1-3	NA	TGTGCCAGCAGCTCCGGGACAATCCTCAACACCATATATTTT	CASSSGTILNTIYF
11	NA	TRBV11-3	TRBJ2-1	NA	TGTGCCAGCAGCGACCAGAATGAGCAGTTCTTC	CASSDQNEQFF
15	NA	TRBV28	TRBJ1-4	TRBD1	TGTGCCAGCAGTCAGGGGGGGGCAGAGGGTGAAAAACTGTTTTTT	CASSQGGAEGEKLFF
16	NA	TRBV9	TRBJ1-4	NA	TGTGCCAGCAGCTCTTCGACAGTTGCAACTAATGAAAAACTGTTTTTT	CASSSSTVATNEKLFF
16	NA	TRBV7-2	TRBJ1-2	TRBD1	TGTGCCAGCAGCCCAGGGGGGAAACAGCGTAACTATGGCTACACCTTC	CASSPGGKQRNYGYTF
12	NA	TRBV18	TRBJ1-2	NA	TGTGCCAGCTCACCACCGGGTGGTGGCTACACCTTC	CASSPPGGGYTF
15	NA	TRBV28	TRBJ2-3	NA	TGTGCCAGCACCTCGACTGCGGGACTTTCGGATACGCAGTATTTT	CASTSTAGLSDTQYF
17	NA	TRBV10-3	TRBJ2-1	TRBD2	TGTGCCATCAGTCTCCAGGGCAGCGGGACTAACTACAATGAGCAGTTCTTC	CAISLQGSGTNYNEQFF
14	NA	TRBV19	TRBJ2-5	NA	TGTGCCAGTAGTAAGTGGGGGGCCCAAGAGACCCAGTACTTC	CASSKWGAQETQYF
16	NA	TRBV7-2	TRBJ1-6	NA	TGTGCCAGCAGCACAGGGACCGGGTCGAGGGGTTCACCCCTCCACTTT	CASSTGTGSRGSPLHF
13	NA	TRBV7-2	TRBJ1-2	NA	TGTGCCAGCAGCTTCCCAGGGATCGGTGGCTACACCTTC	CASSFPGIGGYTF
11	NA	TRBV20-1	TRBJ1-1	NA	TGCAGTGCTAGTACGGGGGATGAAGCTTTCTTT	CSASTGDEAFF
15	NA	TRBV9	TRBJ1-5	NA	TGTGCCAGCAGCGTGGCCGGGACACTTAATCAGCCCCAGCATTTT	CASSVAGTLNQPQHF
12	few	TRBV29-1	TRBJ2-2	NA	TGCAGCGTTGATCCGGGCACCGGGGAGCTGTTTTTT	CSVDPGTGELFF
12	NA	TRBV12-3/TRBV12-4	TRBJ1-1	NA	TGTGCCAGCAGCAGACAGAGCACTGAAGCTTTCTTT	CASSRQSTEAFF
16	few	TRBV5-1	TRBJ2-6	NA	TGCGCCAGCAGCGCTCAGGCCCTCTCTGGGGCCAACGTCCTGACTTTC	CASSAQALSGANVLTF
15	NA	TRBV7-9	TRBJ2-3	NA	TGTGCCAGCAGCTTAGGGTTAGTGGTGGCGGGTACGCAGTATTTT	CASSLGLVVAGTQYF
15	NA	TRBV5-4	TRBJ2-5	TRBD2	TGTGCCAGCAGCTTAGGACTAGCGGTAAAAGAGACCCAGTACTTC	CASSLGLAVKETQYF
16	NA	TRBV4-2	TRBJ1-2	TRBD1	TGTGCCAGCAGCCAACCTGGGACAGGGGATGCGGGTGGCTACACCTTC	CASSQPGTGDAGGYTF
13	once	TRBV10-3	TRBJ2-2	TRBD1	TGTGCCACCGCGACAGGGCTATCCGGGGAGCTGTTTTTT	CATATGLSGELFF
16	NA	TRBV9	TRBJ2-2	TRBD1	TGTGCCAGCAGCGCCAGACAGGGACCGAACACCGGGGAGCTGTTTTTT	CASSARQGPNTGELFF